The 30 T cell receptor beta chains presented below share a single source sample, sequenced in a study of vaccination effects on CD4 cells after COVID-19. These TCRs are of unknown antigen specificity. It was after more than 8 days of culture that CD4+ T cells were isolated. Each participant was administered two doses of either the BNT162b2 or the mRNA-1273 vaccine. This table comes from immunoSEQ multiplex PCR, and its TCRdb copy is limited to in-frame clones, with some not included. The sample yields roughly 30,000 clones, around two thirds seen once. The input for sequencing was CD4+ T cells from PBMCs cultured without peptide, taken after COVID-19 vaccination. These receptors all stem from a human donor who received a COVID-19 vaccine.

The rearrangement links TRBV7-9 to TRBJ2-7, with D possibly TRBD2 on 5 matching bases. V lost 5 bases and J 3 bases, leaving 14 bases between the germline ends. Germline CDR1 and CDR2: SEHNR and FQNEAQ (reference sequence). The CDR3 loop spans 14 amino acids. CDR3 in amino acids: CASSARDRNYEQYF. The CDR3 nucleotides are TGTGCCAGCAGCGCCCGGGATCGCAACTACGAGCAGTACTTC.

The sample holds a few counts of this clone. The gene calls are TRBV11-2 and TRBJ1-2, with D possibly matching TRBD1 (5 bases). The V gene lost 0 bases and the J gene lost 4 bases, with 12 bases spanning the gap. Per germline, CDR1 SGHAT and CDR2 FQNNGV. CDR3 length: 15 amino acids. CDR3 region: CASSLEPSGSYGYTF. The CDR3 DNA reads TGTGCCAGCAGCTTAGAGCCCTCAGGGTCCTATGGCTACACCTTC.

This rearrangement joins TRBV10-3 to TRBJ1-2; TRBD1 agrees at 10 bases. Per the germline V gene, CDR1 is ENHRY and CDR2 is SYGVKD. Trimming took 0 bases from V and 4 from J; bases not matched to a gene: 5. The CDR3 contains 16 residues. The CDR3 loop is CAISESPTGGLYGYTF. CDR3 sequence (DNA): TGTGCCATCAGTGAGTCCCCGACAGGGGGCCTCTATGGCTACACCTTC.

This clone occurred a few times. The CDR3 nucleotides are TGTGCCAGCAGCTTTAGCGGTTCCCTCGGAGATACGCAGTATTTT. Its translation: CASSFSGSLGDTQYF. The gene calls are TRBV7-2 and TRBJ2-3; TRBD2 is a possible D gene (6 bases). V was pared by 3 bases and J by 5 bases, with 15 bases between. Germline assignment: CDR1 SGHTA and CDR2 FQGNSA. The CDR3 length is 15 residues.

The chain employs TRBV14 and TRBJ2-3; possibly TRBD1 for D (7 bases). Germline V gene lookup returns CDR1 SGHDN and CDR2 FVKESK. This CDR3 has 14 amino acids. V was cut by 5 bases and J by 9 bases, with 18 bases left in between. DNA for the CDR3: TGTGCCAGCAGCAAATCCAGGGGGGTTGGCACGCAGTATTTT. It codes for CASSKSRGVGTQYF.

J is TRBJ1-1 and V is TRBV29-1, with a weak D call TRBD1 (5 bases). The CDR3 runs to 13 residues. Trimming stripped 5 bases from V and 6 bases from J, with 16 bases between. CDR1 is SQVTM, CDR2 ANQGSEA, per germline. This CDR3 is CSVLLTGASEAFF. For the CDR3, the DNA is TGCAGCGTTCTGCTCACTGGGGCCTCTGAAGCTTTCTTT.

This clone showed up just a few times. This chain connects TRBV2 to TRBJ2-3; D may be TRBD1 (6 bases). This CDR3 is built from 15 residues. V lost 6 bases to trimming and J lost 1 base, with 14 bases between them. Germline V gene lookup returns CDR1 SNHLY and CDR2 FYNNEI. The CDR3 here is CASRPLQGGTDTQYF. The CDR3 nucleotides read TGTGCCAGCAGGCCCTTACAGGGAGGCACAGATACGCAGTATTTT.

CDR3 protein: CASSPPSGRANEQFF. The CDR3 nucleotides are TGTGCCAGCAGTCCCCCTAGCGGGAGGGCCAATGAGCAGTTCTTC. The rearrangement uses TRBV6-6 and TRBJ2-1; 12 bases are shared with TRBD2. Germline trimming cut 5 bases from V and 6 bases from J; bases unmatched to any gene: 5. There are 15 residues in the CDR3. CDR1 and CDR2 from the germline V gene are MNHNY and SVGAGI (reference sequence).

The rearrangement uses TRBV28 and TRBJ2-7; perhaps TRBD1 as D (6 bases). Germline lookup yields CDR1 MDHEN and CDR2 SYDVKM. The CDR3 is 11 amino acids. V shed 10 bases and J shed 3 bases, with 10 bases lying between them. The CDR3: CATEDSYEQYF. In nucleotides, the CDR3 is TGTGCCACCGAGGACAGCTACGAGCAGTACTTC.

This clone has more than one count but fewer than ten. This chain links TRBV27 with TRBJ1-6; perhaps TRBD1 as D (6 bases). V was cut by 5 bases and J by 9 bases, with 17 bases left in between. The CDR3 length is 15 residues. Germline V gives CDR1 MNHEY, CDR2 SMNVEV (reference sequence). CDR3 in amino acids: CASSPQQGTGSPLHF. Here the CDR3 DNA reads TGTGCCAGCAGTCCGCAACAGGGTACGGGTTCACCCCTCCACTTT.

The chain joins TRBV5-6 to TRBJ1-1; tentative D call: TRBD1 (5 bases). The CDR3 extends over 16 amino acids. CDR1 SGHDT and CDR2 YYEEEE come from the germline V gene. V was shortened by 0 bases and J by 3 bases, with 15 bases between the two germline ends. CDR3 protein: CASSLGIGLTDTEAFF. The CDR3 DNA follows: TGTGCCAGCAGCTTGGGAATCGGACTGACAGACACTGAAGCTTTCTTT.

This chain connects TRBV13 to TRBJ1-6; 9 positions match TRBD1. The CDR3 totals 14 residues. Germline V gene lookup returns CDR1 PRHDT and CDR2 FYEKMQ (reference sequence). V gave up 3 bases and J gave up 9 bases; unmatched junction bases: 3. The CDR3 sequence: CASSFGQGSSPLHF. The CDR3 bases are TGTGCCAGCAGCTTTGGACAGGGGAGTTCACCCCTCCACTTT.

The chain employs TRBV19 and TRBJ1-2, with D maybe TRBD1 (5 bases). This CDR3 is 14 amino acids long. Germline values: CDR1 LNHDA, CDR2 SQIVND (reference sequence). Trimming took off 2 bases at V and 7 bases at J, with 14 bases between the two ends. Here the CDR3 DNA reads TGTGCCAGTAGTATACATGAGGGGCCGTCTGGCTACACCTTC. This translates into CASSIHEGPSGYTF.

This chain joins TRBV6-2 or TRBV6-3 and TRBJ1-1; D unclear. Trimming pared 4 bases from V and 3 bases from J, leaving 15 bases between. This CDR3 has 15 residues. Germline CDR1 reads MNHEY; CDR2 reads SVGEGT. As DNA, the CDR3 is TGTGCCAGCAGTTCAAGGCAGGACGTGGACACTGAAGCTTTCTTT. Residues: CASSSRQDVDTEAFF.

This chain's CDR3 is CASSLGSGSYQETQYF. The CDR3 DNA follows: TGCGCCAGCAGCTTGGGTAGCGGGAGCTACCAAGAGACCCAGTACTTC. The rearrangement links TRBV5-1 to TRBJ2-5; 9 positions agree with TRBD2. Germline loops: CDR1 SGHRS, CDR2 YFSETQ. V lost 0 bases and J lost 0; bases outside the gene matches: 3. The CDR3 length is 16 residues.

The J gene is TRBJ2-3, the V gene TRBV5-1, with 13 bases aligning to TRBD2. The CDR3 totals 16 residues. Germline-derived CDR1 and CDR2 are SGHRS and YFSETQ. The junction had 3 bases not matched to a gene; V was cut back by 4 bases and J by 1 base. The CDR3 sequence: CASSPGTSGGTDTQYF. Written as DNA, the CDR3 is TGCGCCAGCAGCCCGGGGACTAGCGGGGGCACAGATACGCAGTATTTT. Variable domain in full (rest from reference TRBV5-1 and TRBJ2-3): KAGVTQTPRYLIKTRGQQVTLSCSPISGHRSVSWYQQTPGQGLQFLFEYFSETQRNKGNFPGRFSGRQFSNSRSEMNVSTLELGDSALYLCASSPGTSGGTDTQYFGPGTRLTVL.

The chain recombines TRBV4-1 with TRBJ1-4; TRBD1 matches at 8 bases. The length of the CDR3 is 15 residues. Germline V gene lookup returns CDR1 MGHRA and CDR2 YSYEKL. With V trimmed by 5 bases and J by 2 bases, 4 bases remained unmatched. The CDR3 DNA follows: TGCGCCAGCAGCTACCAGGGGGCTACTAATGAAAAACTGTTTTTT. It translates to CASSYQGATNEKLFF.

The chain recombines TRBV7-2 with TRBJ1-4; 9 positions agree with TRBD1. Trimming at V came to 2 bases and at J to 7 bases, leaving 2 bases not matched to a gene. The germline V gene encodes CDR1 SGHTA and CDR2 FQGNSA. The CDR3 contains 14 residues. The CDR3: CASSLTGGIEKLFF. CDR3 bases: TGTGCCAGCAGCTTAACAGGGGGCATTGAAAAACTGTTTTTT. The complete variable domain, with remaining parts taken from reference TRBV7-2 and TRBJ1-4, reads GAGVSQSPSNKVTEKGKDVELRCDPISGHTALYWYRQSLGQGLEFLIYFQGNSAPDKSGLPSDRFSAERTGGSVSTLTIQRTQQEDSAVYLCASSLTGGIEKLFFGSGTQLSVL.

The chain has TRBV2 and TRBJ1-1, with TRBD1 as a possible D gene (6 bases). Between the trimmed V and J ends, which lost 9 bases and 0 bases, there was a span of 17 bases. The CDR3 runs 15 residues. Looked up from germline, CDR1 is SNHLY and CDR2 is FYNNEI. The CDR3 DNA reads TGTGCCAGACAGGGTTCGGGGCAAATGAACACTGAAGCTTTCTTT. As protein: CARQGSGQMNTEAFF.

The chain is built from TRBV6-4 and TRBJ1-6, with D perhaps TRBD1 (6 bases). Germline loops: CDR1 MRHNA, CDR2 SNTAGT. Trimming took 6 bases from V and 8 from J, leaving 20 bases between them. This CDR3 region has 16 residues. CDR3 in amino acids: CASSARGGVKYSPLHF. CDR3 coding DNA: TGTGCCAGCAGCGCCAGAGGGGGAGTTAAGTATTCACCCCTCCACTTT.

The chain recombines TRBV23-1 with TRBJ2-7; possibly TRBD1 for D (6 bases). TRBV23-1 is noted as an ORF with a role that remains uncertain. V gave up 2 bases and J gave up 5 bases, with 19 bases separating them. This CDR3 has 16 residues. DNA for the CDR3: TGCGCCAGCAGTCAACCGGGGCAGGGGAATTGGAACGAGCAGTACTTC. This encodes CASSQPGQGNWNEQYF.

This clone was seen only a few times. V and J are TRBV7-9 and TRBJ1-4; D is possibly TRBD1 (5 bases). The CDR3 extends over 14 amino acids. The ends were cut back, 5 bases at V and 3 bases at J, with 10 bases in the middle. Germline V lookup: CDR1 SEHNR, CDR2 FQNEAQ (reference sequence). DNA for the CDR3: TGTGCCAGCAGCCTGGGACCGGCTAATGAAAAACTGTTTTTT. Its translation is CASSLGPANEKLFF. The whole variable domain, filled in from reference TRBV7-9 and TRBJ1-4, reads DTGVSQNPRHKITKRGQNVTFRCDPISEHNRLYWYRQTLGQGPEFLTYFQNEAQLEKSRLLSDRFSAERPKGSFSTLEIQRTEQGDSAMYLCASSLGPANEKLFFGSGTQLSVL.

DNA of the CDR3: TGTGCCAGCAGCCAAGGTCCACCCGGGACAGGGTATTACGAGCAGTACTTC. It specifies CASSQGPPGTGYYEQYF. The V and J genes are TRBV4-2 and TRBJ2-7, with 9 bases identical to TRBD1. V lost 1 base and J lost 4; bases outside the gene matches: 11. From germline, CDR1 is LGHNA and CDR2 YNFKEQ. This CDR3 spans 17 amino acids.

The genes are TRBV3-1 (or the pseudogene TRBV3-2) and TRBJ1-2; no clear D gene. Per the germline V gene, CDR1 is LGHDT and CDR2 is YNNKEL (reference sequence). Trimming cost V 5 bases and J 6 bases, with 19 bases left between them. The CDR3 totals 15 residues. The CDR3 protein is CASSVQVVPRDGYTF. The CDR3 DNA reads TGTGCCAGCAGCGTCCAGGTTGTACCGCGGGATGGCTACACCTTC.

This rearrangement joins TRBV5-4 to TRBJ2-1; D is perhaps TRBD2 (6 bases). CDR3 size: 14 residues. V lost 2 bases and J lost 4, with 10 bases in between. CDR1 is SGHNT and CDR2 is YYREEE in the germline V gene (reference sequence). As DNA, the CDR3 is TGTGCCAGCAGCTTAGGAGGGCTTTACAATGAGCAGTTCTTC. It codes for CASSLGGLYNEQFF.

This CDR3 is CAGAPQQGSNQPQHF. CDR3 nucleotide sequence: TGTGCCGGGGCTCCCCAACAGGGAAGCAATCAGCCCCAGCATTTT. V usage is TRBV28 and J usage is TRBJ1-5; D is perhaps TRBD1 (6 bases). This CDR3 is 15 amino acids long. CDR1 and CDR2 from the germline V gene are MDHEN and SYDVKM. Between the trimmed V and J ends, which lost 11 bases and 1 base, there was a span of 18 bases.

This clone has a handful of counts. The genes are TRBV14 and TRBJ2-7; 12 nucleotides agree with TRBD2. The germline V gene encodes CDR1 SGHDN and CDR2 FVKESK. The CDR3 extends over 15 amino acids. The V segment lost 4 bases and the J segment 3 bases; nucleotides outside the gene matches: 4. The CDR3 region has the DNA TGTGCCAGCAGCCTACTAGCGGGGGGCCTCTACGAGCAGTACTTC. It translates to CASSLLAGGLYEQYF.

The V gene is TRBV25-1, the J gene TRBJ1-4; no reliable D call. The CDR3 sequence is 15 residues long. V was shortened by 5 bases and J by 2 bases, with 12 bases between the two germline ends. Germline V CDR1 and CDR2: MGHDK, SYGVNS. CDR3: CASSRRKVTNEKLFF. As DNA, the CDR3 is TGTGCCAGCAGTCGAAGGAAGGTGACTAATGAAAAACTGTTTTTT.

The chain has TRBV7-2 and TRBJ2-5, with D maybe TRBD2 (5 bases). V was pared by 5 bases and J by 1 base, with 14 bases between. Germline V gene data show CDR1 as SGHTA and CDR2 as FQGNSA. The CDR3 is made up of 15 amino acids. The CDR3 DNA follows: TGTGCCAGCAGCGGGCAGCGGTACAGCCAAGAGACCCAGTACTTC. Translation gives CASSGQRYSQETQYF.

This chain connects TRBV7-8 to TRBJ2-3, with 10 bases fitting TRBD2. The CDR3 contains 17 residues. The J segment lost 2 bases and the V segment lost 1 base, leaving 6 bases of the junction unmatched. The germline CDR1 and CDR2 sequences are SGHVS and FQNEAQ. CDR3 nucleotides: TGTGCCAGCAGCTTAGTATGGCTAGCGGGGGCCACAGATACGCAGTATTTT. Translation gives CASSLVWLAGATDTQYF.